The 9 T cell receptor beta chains given below trace back to one sample, sequenced in a study of T cells and Merkel cell carcinoma outcomes. Some clones are missing from TCRdb's copy, which holds only in-frame ones; the method was immunoSEQ multiplex PCR. In the table there are under 20,000 clones, 80% to 90% of which are singletons. Sequencing was performed on tumor tissue from Merkel cell carcinoma. All receptors come from a human donor with Merkel cell carcinoma.

This clone appeared a few times. The rearrangement links TRBV5-6 to TRBJ2-5; 7 bases are a match to TRBD1. The CDR3 loop spans 17 amino acids. From germline, CDR1 is SGHDT and CDR2 YYEEEE. The junction had 14 bases not matched to a gene; V was cut back by 0 bases and J by 6 bases. CDR3 sequence reads: CASSLAQSGQVVKTQYF. The CDR3 DNA reads TGTGCCAGCAGCTTGGCCCAGTCAGGACAGGTCGTAAAGACCCAGTACTTC.

This clone came up once. The chain recombines TRBV19 with TRBJ2-5; 7 bases map to TRBD2. Trimming took 5 bases from V and 3 from J; bases not matched to a gene: 12. This CDR3 contains 16 residues. Germline CDR1 and CDR2: LNHDA and SQIVND (reference sequence). The CDR3 nucleotides are TGTGCCAGTAGTTTTGGGCGGGGGAGACAAGAAGAGACCCAGTACTTC. Translated: CASSFGRGRQEETQYF.

The V call is TRBV15, the J call TRBJ1-3; unclear D gene. CDR1 and CDR2 from the germline V gene are LNHNV and YYDKDF (reference sequence). The CDR3 length is 13 residues. V lost 8 bases and J lost 0, with 8 bases in between. DNA for the CDR3: TGTGCCACCCGGCCTTACTCTGGAAACACCATATATTTT. The encoded protein is CATRPYSGNTIYF.

The chain combines TRBV7-6 with TRBJ2-7; no clear D. Looked up from germline, CDR1 is SGHVS and CDR2 is FNYEAQ. Trimming left V 2 bases short and J 6 bases short, with 8 bases between. The CDR3 has 12 amino acids. In DNA form, the CDR3 reads TGTGCCAGCAGCTTAAATGGGTTCGAGCAGTACTTC. As protein: CASSLNGFEQYF.

This clone was seen more than once but under ten times. This chain connects TRBV6-1 to TRBJ2-1; 9 bases are a match to TRBD2. V was pared by 7 bases and J by 4 bases, with 8 bases of the junction left unmatched. CDR1 and CDR2 (germline): MNHNS, SASEGT. The CDR3 loop spans 15 amino acids. The CDR3 sequence is CASIQAGGGYNEQFF. The CDR3 DNA sequence: TGTGCCAGCATCCAAGCGGGAGGTGGGTACAATGAGCAGTTCTTC.

V gene TRBV9 combines with J gene TRBJ1-1; no clear D. Germline V lookup: CDR1 SGDLS, CDR2 YYNGEE. CDR3 length: 14 residues. Trimming shortened V by 0 bases and J by 4 bases, and 10 bases separated the two germline ends. The CDR3 is CASSVGPPGTEAFF. The CDR3 DNA reads as TGTGCCAGCAGCGTAGGCCCTCCTGGCACTGAAGCTTTCTTT.

About this clone: A junction end diverges from the germline sequence, so it may reflect a read error. Additional DNA sequences in this sample encode the identical CDR3. The chain combines TRBV5-6 with TRBJ2-7; D uncertain. The germline V gene has CDR1 SGHDT and CDR2 YYEEEE. The CDR3 is 14 amino acids. The CDR3 nucleotides are TGTGCCAGCAGCTTGGTAGGCGGTCATTACGAGCAATACTTC. Translated: CASSLVGGHYEQYF.

The chain is built from TRBV18 and TRBJ2-1; weak D call: TRBD2 (5 bases). The CDR3 totals 17 residues. Germline CDR1 reads KGHSH; CDR2 reads LQKENI. Trimming shortened V by 2 bases and J by 4 bases, and 18 bases separated the two germline ends. This CDR3 is CASSPYPATTSYNEQFF. The CDR3 DNA reads TGTGCCAGCTCACCATATCCCGCGACTACTTCATACAATGAGCAGTTCTTC.

With regard to this clone: The germline gene is not matched at one end of the junction; a read error may be the cause. V is TRBV13 and J is TRBJ1-5; 7 positions match TRBD1. Germline V CDR1 and CDR2: PRHDT, FYEKMQ (reference sequence). The CDR3 spans 12 residues. CDR3 DNA: TGTGCCAACAGCGGTCCCGGGACAGAGAAGCATTTT. This encodes CANSGPGTEKHF.